The next 28 T cell receptor beta chains were all read from a single sample in a study of T cell responses to AZD1222 COVID-19 vaccine (dated by TCRdb to about 2021). The method was the immunoSEQ multiplex PCR assay. Imported from immuneACCESS, the table was reduced by TCRdb to in-frame sequences with V and J called. These copies leave out some clones; in studies compared against another copy, an unresolved V gene accounts for under half, and the cause of the remainder is not known. The sample table records tens of thousands of clones; roughly 90% of these occur just once. 6.5% to 8.5% of the sample lies in the top ten. What the time point label conveys for this sample: about 28 days (+/-7) after the second vaccine dose. This specimen was peripheral blood, taken 28 days after the second AZD1222 dose. All receptors derive from an adult who received the AZD1222 COVID-19 vaccine.

The chain combines TRBV4-1 with TRBJ1-5; 8 bases match TRBD1. Looked up from germline, CDR1 is MGHRA and CDR2 is YSYEKL. This CDR3 region has 16 residues. V was clipped by 0 bases and J by 7 bases; unmatched bases: 8. As DNA, the CDR3 is TGCGCCAGCAGCCAAGATCCAGGACAGGGAGGCCAGCCCCAGCATTTT. Its translation: CASSQDPGQGGQPQHF.

This clone was observed a single time. This chain uses TRBV3-1 (or the pseudogene TRBV3-2) with TRBJ2-7; weak D call: TRBD2 (5 bases). This CDR3 is 13 amino acids long. Germline-derived CDR1 and CDR2 are LGHDT and YNNKEL (reference sequence). Trimming took 0 bases from V and 7 from J, leaving 10 bases between them. The CDR3 nucleotides are TGTGCCAGCAGCCAAGAAATGCGGAGGGAGCAGTACTTC. Encoded protein: CASSQEMRREQYF.

This clone was detected a few times. J is TRBJ1-1 and V is TRBV29-1, with 10 bases that match TRBD1. The germline V gene has CDR1 SQVTM and CDR2 ANQGSEA. CDR3 length equals 15 residues. The V segment lost 6 bases and the J segment 5 bases; nucleotides outside the gene matches: 12. As DNA, the CDR3 is TGCAGCGTCGGACAGGGGGTAAAAAGACGGACTGAAGCTTTCTTT. Its protein is CSVGQGVKRRTEAFF. The entire variable domain, with the rest obtained from reference TRBV29-1 and TRBJ1-1, is as follows: SAVISQKPSRDICQRGTSLTIQCQVDSQVTMMFWYRQQPGQSLTLIATANQGSEATYESGFVIDKFPISRPNLTFSTLTVSNMSPEDSSIYLCSVGQGVKRRTEAFFGQGTRLTVV.

The chain recombines TRBV15 with TRBJ2-3; 9 nucleotides line up with TRBD1. The CDR3 covers 15 residues. V gave up 4 bases and J gave up 2 bases; unmatched junction bases: 4. CDR1 and CDR2 (germline): LNHNV, YYDKDF (reference sequence). The CDR3 DNA reads TGTGCCACCAGCAAAGGACAGGGGTCCACAGATACGCAGTATTTT. It codes for CATSKGQGSTDTQYF.

V gene TRBV5-4 combines with J gene TRBJ2-3, with 9 bases that match TRBD2. Trimming removed 4 bases from V and 3 bases from J; junction bases left unmatched: 9. Germline CDR1 and CDR2: SGHNT and YYREEE (reference sequence). The CDR3 totals 16 residues. The CDR3 sequence is CASSRKAGGMTDTQYF. The CDR3 DNA reads as TGTGCCAGCAGCCGGAAAGCGGGAGGAATGACAGATACGCAGTATTTT.

The V gene is TRBV7-2, the J gene TRBJ1-2, with D possibly matching TRBD1 (5 bases). This CDR3 has 14 amino acids. Germline CDR1 is SGHTA and CDR2 is FQGNSA. Trimming took off 1 base at V and 3 bases at J, with 9 bases between the two ends. CDR3 amino acids: CASSLEGTYYGYTF. Written as DNA, the CDR3 is TGTGCCAGCAGCTTAGAGGGGACCTACTATGGCTACACCTTC.

The chain is built from TRBV7-2 and TRBJ2-1; 12 positions agree with TRBD2. J gave up 7 bases and V 5 bases, and 12 bases lay outside the gene matches. This CDR3 has 17 amino acids. Per germline, CDR1 SGHTA and CDR2 FQGNSA. CDR3 in DNA: TGTGCCAGCAGCCTCAAAGGGCTAGCGGGAGGGATAAATGAGCAGTTCTTC. Its protein is CASSLKGLAGGINEQFF.

The rearrangement links TRBV20-1 to TRBJ1-3; tentative D call: TRBD1 (5 bases). This CDR3 region has 14 residues. Deletions cut 3 bases from V and 1 base from J, with 10 bases between. From germline, CDR1 is DFQATT and CDR2 SNEGSKA (reference sequence). DNA of the CDR3: TGCAGTGCTAGTCAGGGCGAGTCTGGAAACACCATATATTTT. It specifies CSASQGESGNTIYF.

Here the CDR3 DNA reads TGTGCCAGCAGCAAGGGACAGAACACAGATACGCAGTATTTT. Encoded protein: CASSKGQNTDTQYF. The chain carries TRBV7-9 and TRBJ2-3; 7 nucleotides agree with TRBD1. Germline values: CDR1 SEHNR, CDR2 FQNEAQ (reference sequence). This CDR3 has 14 amino acids. V was pared by 5 bases and J by 2 bases, with 4 bases of the junction left unmatched.

The chain has TRBV7-9 and TRBJ2-1; TRBD2 matches at 8 bases. Germline CDR1 SEHNR, CDR2 FQNEAQ (reference sequence). CDR3 length equals 16 residues. V shed 5 bases, J shed 4 bases, and the junction held 10 bases outside the gene matches. This CDR3 reads CASSVQSGTRYNEQFF. CDR3 sequence (DNA): TGTGCCAGCAGCGTACAATCCGGGACTAGGTACAATGAGCAGTTCTTC.

V usage is TRBV5-4 and J usage is TRBJ2-7; 10 bases are shared with TRBD2. The CDR3 is 16 amino acids. The trim removed 3 bases at V and 2 bases at J, leaving 8 bases unmatched. CDR1 SGHNT and CDR2 YYREEE come from the germline V gene (reference sequence). The DNA for the CDR3 is TGTGCCAGCAGCTGGAGGGTTGGACTAGCGGCCTACGAGCAGTACTTC. Its protein product is CASSWRVGLAAYEQYF.

The V gene is TRBV14, the J gene TRBJ2-2; TRBD1 might be the D (6 bases). The germline V and J ends were trimmed by 7 bases and 1 base, with 16 bases remaining between them. Looked up from germline, CDR1 is SGHDN and CDR2 is FVKESK. The CDR3 has 16 residues. The CDR3 DNA is TGTGCCAGCACCACAGGGTTTTTGAGGAACACCGGGGAGCTGTTTTTT. It translates to CASTTGFLRNTGELFF.

J is TRBJ2-1 and V is TRBV29-1; 10 bases fit TRBD2. The CDR3 length is 17 residues. V was pared by 3 bases and J by 4 bases, with 12 bases of the junction left unmatched. Germline CDR1 SQVTM, CDR2 ANQGSEA. CDR3 nucleotide sequence: TGCAGCGTTGACAAAGCGGGAGGGCCTTTGTCATACAATGAGCAGTTCTTC. Translated: CSVDKAGGPLSYNEQFF.

The DNA of the CDR3 is TGTGCCAGCAGTGTGCAGGGGGCCGGTTACGAGCAGTACTTC. It yields the protein CASSVQGAGYEQYF. V gene TRBV28 combines with J gene TRBJ2-7, with 8 bases that match TRBD1. Germline lookup yields CDR1 MDHEN and CDR2 SYDVKM. V shed 5 bases, J shed 4 bases, and the junction held 7 bases outside the gene matches. The CDR3 contains 14 residues. The full variable domain, with the rest looked up from reference TRBV28 and TRBJ2-7, is DVKVTQSSRYLVKRTGEKVFLECVQDMDHENMFWYRQDPGLGLRLIYFSYDVKMKEKGDIPEGYSVSREKKERFSLILESASTNQTSMYLCASSVQGAGYEQYFGPGTRLTVT.

The genes are TRBV7-9 and TRBJ1-1; D call uncertain. Looked up from germline, CDR1 is SEHNR and CDR2 is FQNEAQ (reference sequence). V was shortened by 6 bases and J by 5 bases, with 13 bases between the two germline ends. CDR3 length: 13 amino acids. CDR3 in amino acids: CASSSESRTEAFF. In nucleotides, the CDR3 is TGTGCCAGCAGTAGCGAGAGTAGGACTGAAGCTTTCTTT.

V and J are TRBV19 and TRBJ2-2; 11 nucleotides agree with TRBD1. CDR1 and CDR2 from the germline V gene are LNHDA and SQIVND (reference sequence). The V gene end was trimmed by 3 bases and the J gene end by 6 bases; junction bases not matched to a gene: 6. This CDR3 has 16 amino acids. This CDR3 reads CASSITGTGGSGELFF. The CDR3 nucleotides read TGTGCCAGTAGTATTACCGGGACAGGGGGGTCCGGGGAGCTGTTTTTT.

The V call is TRBV5-1, the J call TRBJ2-7; D uncertain. The CDR3 is 14 residues long. V lost 0 bases and J 2 bases, leaving 9 bases between the germline ends. The germline V gene has CDR1 SGHRS and CDR2 YFSETQ. The CDR3 region has the DNA TGCGCCAGCAGCTTGGGACTGTGGGCCTACGAGCAGTACTTC. Translating gives CASSLGLWAYEQYF.

This chain joins TRBV5-1 and TRBJ2-7; D perhaps matches TRBD2 (6 bases). V was trimmed by 1 base and J by 2 bases, leaving 13 bases between them. Germline V gives CDR1 SGHRS, CDR2 YFSETQ. The CDR3 runs 15 residues. The CDR3 sequence: CASSLIGTGAYEQYF. CDR3 nucleotides: TGCGCCAGCAGCTTGATTGGGACTGGCGCCTACGAGCAGTACTTC.

The count of this clone is one. The chain has TRBV6-2 or TRBV6-3 and TRBJ2-1; 8 nucleotides align to TRBD2. This CDR3 region has 15 residues. Germline V lookup: CDR1 MNHEY, CDR2 SVGEGT. The J segment lost 7 bases and the V segment lost 4 bases, leaving 9 bases of the junction unmatched. The DNA for the CDR3 is TGTGCCAGCAGTTTTGTCGGGAGGGTTGGGAATGAGCAGTTCTTC. It specifies CASSFVGRVGNEQFF.

This chain connects TRBV18 to TRBJ2-5, with D tentatively TRBD2 (6 bases). The V end lost 3 bases, the J end lost 9 bases, and 11 bases lay between the germline ends. The CDR3 consists of 12 residues. Per germline, CDR1 KGHSH and CDR2 LQKENI. The CDR3 DNA is TGTGCCAGCTCACCCTACACGGGAGCCCAGTACTTC. Protein sequence: CASSPYTGAQYF. Using reference TRBV18 and TRBJ2-5 for the parts outside the CDR3, the full variable domain is NAGVMQNPRHLVRRRGQEARLRCSPMKGHSHVYWYRQLPEEGLKFMVYLQKENIIDESGMPKERFSAEFPKEGPSILRIQQVVRGDSAAYFCASSPYTGAQYFGPGTRLLVL.

The V gene is TRBV7-8, the J gene TRBJ1-2; 9 positions agree with TRBD1. The CDR3 has 15 amino acids. Germline CDR1 reads SGHVS; CDR2 reads FQNEAQ. V was clipped by 3 bases and J by 2 bases; unmatched bases: 4. The CDR3 spells CASSFTGGANYGYTF. The CDR3 DNA sequence: TGTGCCAGCAGCTTTACAGGGGGCGCCAACTATGGCTACACCTTC.

The chain uses TRBV9 and TRBJ2-2; D remains unclear. The V gene's germline CDR1 is SGDLS and CDR2 YYNGEE. The V end was cut by 0 bases, the J end by 6 bases, with 6 bases between. This CDR3 has 13 amino acids. CDR3 coding DNA: TGTGCCAGCAGCGTAGTCGAGTCCGGGGAGCTGTTTTTT. Protein sequence: CASSVVESGELFF. Full variable domain (remainder filled in from reference TRBV9 and TRBJ2-2): DSGVTQTPKHLITATGQRVTLRCSPRSGDLSVYWYQQSLDQGLQFLIQYYNGEERAKGNILERFSAQQFPDLHSELNLSSLELGDSALYFCASSVVESGELFFGEGSRLTVL.

This chain joins TRBV18 and TRBJ2-1; D perhaps matches TRBD1 (6 bases). Germline V CDR1 and CDR2: KGHSH, LQKENI. The CDR3 has 16 amino acids. The ends were cut back, 5 bases at V and 1 base at J, with 15 bases in the middle. CDR3 amino acids: CASSVRRTGSYNEQFF. DNA of the CDR3: TGTGCCAGCTCAGTTCGCCGAACAGGGTCCTACAATGAGCAGTTCTTC.

The chain recombines TRBV3-1 (or the pseudogene TRBV3-2) with TRBJ1-1; D is unclear. Germline loops: CDR1 LGHDT, CDR2 YNNKEL (reference sequence). The CDR3 loop spans 13 amino acids. Trimming took off 4 bases at V and 0 bases at J, with 6 bases between the two ends. CDR3 in amino acids: CASSPRLNTEAFF. DNA for the CDR3: TGTGCCAGCAGCCCGCGGTTGAACACTGAAGCTTTCTTT.

V gene TRBV6-1 combines with J gene TRBJ2-6; 7 bases align to TRBD1. Germline loops: CDR1 MNHNS, CDR2 SASEGT. The CDR3 is made up of 18 amino acids. Trimming cost V 2 bases and J 4 bases; bases outside gene matches: 11. CDR3 in amino acids: CASSEKFNRGSGANVLTF. Written as DNA, the CDR3 is TGTGCCAGCAGTGAAAAATTTAACAGGGGTTCCGGGGCCAACGTCCTGACTTTC.

The chain couples TRBV4-3 to TRBJ1-4, with D tentatively TRBD1 (6 bases). This CDR3 has 15 residues. Germline CDR1 and CDR2: LGHNA and YSLEER. V was shortened by 0 bases and J by 5 bases, with 10 bases between the two germline ends. CDR3 region: CASSQERQENEKLFF. The CDR3 bases are TGCGCCAGCAGCCAAGAGCGACAGGAAAATGAAAAACTGTTTTTT.

This clone has a single count. The rearrangement uses TRBV4-3 and TRBJ2-5, with D unresolved. Trimming took off 0 bases at V and 5 bases at J, with 13 bases between the two ends. There are 15 residues in the CDR3. CDR1 and CDR2 from the germline V gene are LGHNA and YSLEER. CDR3 loop: CASSQDHLLGETQYF. The CDR3 DNA follows: TGCGCCAGCAGCCAAGATCACCTTTTGGGGGAGACCCAGTACTTC.

CDR3 protein: CASSPPGLAVTGELFF. The CDR3 nucleotides are TGTGCCAGCAGCCCGCCGGGACTAGCGGTCACCGGGGAGCTGTTTTTT. This chain connects TRBV11-2 to TRBJ2-2; 11 nucleotides align to TRBD2. Germline loops: CDR1 SGHAT, CDR2 FQNNGV. There are 16 residues in the CDR3. Trimming cost V 5 bases and J 4 bases; bases outside gene matches: 6. Looking up the rest from reference TRBV11-2 and TRBJ2-2 gives the full variable domain: EAGVAQSPRYKIIEKRQSVAFWCNPISGHATLYWYQQILGQGPKLLIQFQNNGVVDDSQLPKDRFSAERLKGVDSTLKIQPAKLEDSAVYLCASSPPGLAVTGELFFGEGSRLTVL.